Shown below are 15 T cell receptor beta chains from a single sample sequenced in a study of tumor-infiltrating lymphocytes in oesophageal squamous cell carcinoma. A single record per CDR3 protein comes from TCRdb applying MiXCR to the reads. The data show 12,000 or so distinct CDR3 sequences, roughly 60% seen once. The specimen was blood. All receptors come from a female donor with esophageal squamous cell carcinoma.

The chain couples TRBV7-6 to TRBJ2-3; D may be TRBD1 (5 bases). CDR1 is SGHVS and CDR2 is FNYEAQ in the germline V gene. Trimming left V 1 base short and J 0 bases short, with 8 bases between. This CDR3 spans 15 amino acids. CDR3 sequence reads: CASSLEGLSTDTQYF. DNA of the CDR3: TGTGCCAGCAGCTTAGAGGGGTTAAGCACAGATACGCAGTATTTT.

V usage is TRBV7-8 and J usage is TRBJ2-1, with 8 nucleotides matching TRBD1. Trimming at V came to 6 bases and at J to 0 bases, leaving 7 bases not matched to a gene. From germline, CDR1 is SGHVS and CDR2 FQNEAQ. The CDR3 consists of 16 residues. Written as DNA, the CDR3 is TGTGCCAGCAGACCCCGAACAGGGGGCTCCTACAATGAGCAGTTCTTC. This gives the protein CASRPRTGGSYNEQFF.

V is TRBV7-3 and J is TRBJ2-2; perhaps TRBD2 as D (6 bases). The CDR3 runs to 15 residues. V lost 1 base, J lost 4 bases, and 10 bases lay in between. Looked up from germline, CDR1 is SGHTA and CDR2 is FQGTGA. The CDR3 nucleotides are TGTGCCAGCAGCTTAATCGGGAGTGTCACCGGGGAGCTGTTTTTT. Its translation: CASSLIGSVTGELFF.

CDR3 sequence: CASSFPGTRQETQYF. CDR3 bases: TGTGCCAGCAGCTTCCCCGGGACTAGACAGGAGACCCAGTACTTC. This rearrangement joins TRBV7-6 to TRBJ2-4, with TRBD2 identical over 8 bases. The tail of the sequence fits TRBJ2-5 better, so the J call may be wrong. This CDR3 region has 15 residues. Germline values: CDR1 SGHVS, CDR2 FNYEAQ.

V and J are TRBV7-9 and TRBJ2-4, with 7 bases aligning to TRBD1. Germline-derived CDR1 and CDR2 are SEHNR and FQNEAQ (reference sequence). The CDR3 is made up of 12 amino acids. After removal of 5 bases from V and 7 bases from J, the junction contained 2 bases not matched to a gene. The CDR3 nucleotides read TGTGCCAGCAGCCCACAGGGGAACATTCAGTACTTC. The encoded protein is CASSPQGNIQYF.

The V call is TRBV7-2, the J call TRBJ2-5; 10 bases align to TRBD1. The end of the DNA is better explained by TRBJ2-7, so the J call may be wrong. CDR3 size: 14 residues. The V gene's germline CDR1 is SGHTA and CDR2 FQGNSA. As DNA, the CDR3 is TGTGCCAGCAGACGGACAGGGGGGGTCTACGAGCAGTACTTC. As protein: CASRRTGGVYEQYF.

The chain combines TRBV7-2 with TRBJ2-7, with D uncertain. The germline CDR1 and CDR2 sequences are SGHTA and FQGNSA. CDR3 length equals 14 residues. V lost 3 bases, J lost 1 base, and 10 bases lay in between. The CDR3, as DNA: TGTGCCAGCAGCTTTATGAAGGGTTCCTACGAGCAGTACTTC. Its protein product is CASSFMKGSYEQYF.

DNA for the CDR3: TGTGCCAGCAGCTTAGCGGAGACCCAGTACTTC. Encoded protein: CASSLAETQYF. This chain connects TRBV7-6 to TRBJ2-5; D unclear. V dropped 0 bases and J dropped 5 bases, with 1 base sitting between them. Germline lookup yields CDR1 SGHVS and CDR2 FNYEAQ. This CDR3 is 11 amino acids long.

This chain connects TRBV11-1 to TRBJ2-1; 7 bases are a match to TRBD2. V shed 5 bases, J shed 10 bases, and the junction held 8 bases outside the gene matches. The length of the CDR3 is 13 residues. Germline V lookup: CDR1 SGHAT, CDR2 FQDESV (reference sequence). CDR3 nucleotide sequence: TGTGCCAGCAGCAGCGGGACTTTCTACGAGCAGTTCTTC. Its translation is CASSSGTFYEQFF.

The V gene is TRBV12-3 or TRBV12-4, the J gene TRBJ2-5; D remains ambiguous. The end of the DNA aligns better with TRBJ2-7, so the J call may be wrong. The CDR3 runs to 14 residues. The CDR3 region is CASSLGVLSYEQYF. For the CDR3, the DNA is TGTGCCAGCAGTTTAGGGGTTCTTAGCTACGAGCAGTACTTC.

The V and J genes are TRBV12-3 or TRBV12-4 and TRBJ2-4; D might be TRBD2 (5 bases). Trimming took 3 bases from V and 13 from J, leaving 19 bases between them. This CDR3 comprises 14 residues. The CDR3 here is CASSLYSESWRQYF. In nucleotides, the CDR3 is TGTGCCAGCAGTTTGTATTCGGAAAGCTGGAGGCAGTACTTC.

The chain uses TRBV7-2 and TRBJ2-5; D perhaps matches TRBD2 (6 bases). The length of the CDR3 is 15 residues. V was shortened by 3 bases and J by 2 bases, with 13 bases between the two germline ends. Germline loops: CDR1 SGHTA, CDR2 FQGNSA. The CDR3 sequence is CASSFSAGSQETQYF. CDR3 sequence (DNA): TGTGCCAGCAGCTTCTCGGCCGGGAGTCAAGAGACCCAGTACTTC.

This chain joins TRBV7-8 and TRBJ2-4, with a possible D match to TRBD1 (6 bases). Near its end, the DNA agrees better with TRBJ1-2, so the J call may be wrong. In germline, CDR1 is SGHVS, CDR2 FQNEAQ. The CDR3 length is 13 residues. The CDR3: CASTLQGSYGYTF. The CDR3 DNA follows: TGTGCCAGCACCCTACAGGGAAGCTATGGCTACACCTTC.

This clonotype appeared a single time. The chain recombines TRBV7-2 with TRBJ1-1; tentatively, D is TRBD1 (6 bases). Trimming took off 1 base at V and 3 bases at J, with 24 bases between the two ends. The length of the CDR3 is 19 residues. The V gene's germline CDR1 is SGHTA and CDR2 FQGNSA. CDR3 loop: CASSLGPLAATGGHTEAFF. CDR3 nucleotides: TGTGCCAGCAGCTTAGGTCCTCTCGCTGCGACAGGAGGGCACACTGAAGCTTTCTTT. The full variable domain, completed using reference TRBV7-2 and TRBJ1-1, is GAGVSQSPSNKVTEKGKDVELRCDPISGHTALYWYRQSLGQGLEFLIYFQGNSAPDKSGLPSDRFSAERTGGSVSTLTIQRTQQEDSAVYLCASSLGPLAATGGHTEAFFGQGTRLTVV.

Concerning this clonotype itself: This may arise from a read error, as a much more abundant clone is one base away. The V and J genes are TRBV6-8 and TRBJ2-1, with 7 bases aligning to TRBD1. TRBJ2-7 explains the end of the DNA better; the J call may be wrong. CDR3 length: 14 residues. Per germline, CDR1 MNHGY and CDR2 SAAAGT. The CDR3 is CASSTGSSYNEQYF. The DNA for the CDR3 is TGTGCCAGCTCGACAGGGAGCTCCTACAATGAGCAGTACTTC.